Shown below are 6 T cell receptor beta chains from a single sample sequenced in a study of blood T cell repertoires in COVID-19. Using immunoSEQ multiplex PCR, the repertoire was profiled, and TCRdb retains in-frame clones only, with some absent. The sample carries approximately 130,000 clones, about 76% recorded once. The source material was peripheral blood. These receptors were taken from an elderly man with acute or convalescent COVID-19.

The J gene is TRBJ1-1, the V gene TRBV29-1, with 7 bases matching TRBD1. Germline V gives CDR1 SQVTM, CDR2 ANQGSEA. This CDR3 has 14 residues. DNA for the CDR3: TGCACCGCAACAGGGGAGAAGATGAACACTGAAGCTTTCTTT. Its protein product is CTATGEKMNTEAFF.

V gene TRBV5-1 combines with J gene TRBJ2-3; weak D call: TRBD2 (6 bases). The ends were cut back, 1 base at V and 4 bases at J, with 16 bases in the middle. The CDR3 totals 16 residues. Germline V gene lookup returns CDR1 SGHRS and CDR2 YFSETQ. This chain's CDR3 is CASSLSGQVGADTQYF. CDR3 bases: TGCGCCAGCAGCTTGAGCGGGCAGGTCGGTGCAGATACGCAGTATTTT. The full variable domain, in which reference TRBV5-1 and TRBJ2-3 provide the parts outside the CDR3, is KAGVTQTPRYLIKTRGQQVTLSCSPISGHRSVSWYQQTPGQGLQFLFEYFSETQRNKGNFPGRFSGRQFSNSRSEMNVSTLELGDSALYLCASSLSGQVGADTQYFGPGTRLTVL.

The V call is TRBV5-1, the J call TRBJ2-5; TRBD2 might be the D (5 bases). The CDR3 is made up of 15 amino acids. Trimming pared 4 bases from V and 2 bases from J, leaving 15 bases between. The V gene's germline CDR1 is SGHRS and CDR2 YFSETQ. CDR3 protein: CASSQIGSGQETQYF. CDR3 DNA: TGCGCCAGCAGCCAAATTGGGAGTGGGCAAGAGACCCAGTACTTC.

The J gene is TRBJ2-5, the V gene TRBV7-2, with 8 bases fitting TRBD1. The CDR3 length is 14 residues. V trimming: 5 bases; J trimming: 4 bases; junction bases outside the gene matches: 6. Germline V CDR1 and CDR2: SGHTA, FQGNSA. The chain's CDR3 is CASSEGQARETQYF. As DNA, the CDR3 is TGTGCCAGCAGCGAGGGACAGGCAAGAGAGACCCAGTACTTC.

Notes on this clone: Other DNA sequences from this sample encode an identical CDR3 as well. The rearrangement uses TRBV27 and TRBJ2-5; no clear D gene. CDR3 size: 12 residues. V lost 8 bases and J 1 base, leaving 8 bases between the germline ends. CDR1 is MNHEY and CDR2 is SMNVEV in the germline V gene (reference sequence). The CDR3 nucleotides read TGTGCCAGCCTCCCCTCCCAAGAGACCCAGTACTTC. It encodes CASLPSQETQYF.

This chain links TRBV6-5 with TRBJ1-1; TRBD1 matches at 9 bases. The V and J ends lost 7 bases and 5 bases, in that order; junction bases with no gene match: 5. Germline CDR1 and CDR2: MNHEY and SVGAGI. This CDR3 region has 13 residues. The CDR3 protein is CASTGQGSTEAFF. CDR3 nucleotides: TGTGCCAGCACCGGACAGGGGAGTACTGAAGCTTTCTTT.